This T cell receptor (beta chain) is drawn from a study of vaccination effects on CD4 cells after COVID-19. Study-level information: The second dose preceded post-vaccine samples by a median of 72 days. Two million PBMC per well were cultured with around 9.6 IU/ml IL-2 and roughly 9.9 ug/ml peptides.

This table comes from immunoSEQ multiplex PCR, and its TCRdb copy is limited to in-frame clones, with some not included. In the table there are approximately 47,000 clones, about 70% of which are singletons. Trimming took off 1 base at V and 1 base at J, with 13 bases between the two ends. This CDR3 is 16 amino acids long. Germline V gives CDR1 LGHDT, CDR2 YNNKEL (reference sequence). Following 10 days of culture, CD4+ T cells were isolated. Participants got two doses of BNT162b2 or mRNA-1273 vaccine. People in the vaccine group had not been infected with SARS-CoV-2 before, and their nucleocapsid antibodies were negative. This clone was recorded only once. The antigen remains undetermined.

The sequencing used CD4+ T cells from PBMCs cultured without peptide, collected after COVID-19 vaccination. The chain employs TRBV3-1 (or the pseudogene TRBV3-2) and TRBJ1-1; D is possibly TRBD1 (6 bases). This receptor was taken from a human donor who received a COVID-19 vaccine. The CDR3 sequence: CASSQGGQGRNTEAFF. As DNA, the CDR3 is TGTGCCAGCAGCCAAGGGGGGCAGGGACGGAACACTGAAGCTTTCTTT.